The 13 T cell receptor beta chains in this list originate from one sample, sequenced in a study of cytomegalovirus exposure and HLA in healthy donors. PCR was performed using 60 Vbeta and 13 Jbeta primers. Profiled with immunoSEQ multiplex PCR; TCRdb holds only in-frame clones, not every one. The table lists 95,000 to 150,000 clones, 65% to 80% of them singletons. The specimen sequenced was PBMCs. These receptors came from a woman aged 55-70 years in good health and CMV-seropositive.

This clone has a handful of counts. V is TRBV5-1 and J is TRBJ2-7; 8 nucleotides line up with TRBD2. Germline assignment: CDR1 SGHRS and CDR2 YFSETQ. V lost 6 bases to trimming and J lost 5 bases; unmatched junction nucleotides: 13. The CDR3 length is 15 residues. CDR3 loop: CASNSLGTSGNEQYF. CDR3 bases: TGCGCCAGCAACTCTCTGGGAACTAGCGGTAACGAGCAGTACTTC.

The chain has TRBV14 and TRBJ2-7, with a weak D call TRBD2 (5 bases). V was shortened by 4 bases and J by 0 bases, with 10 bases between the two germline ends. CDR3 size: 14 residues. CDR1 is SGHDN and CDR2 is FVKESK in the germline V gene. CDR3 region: CASSRSRGSYEQYF. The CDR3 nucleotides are TGTGCCAGCAGCCGTAGTCGGGGCTCCTACGAGCAGTACTTC.

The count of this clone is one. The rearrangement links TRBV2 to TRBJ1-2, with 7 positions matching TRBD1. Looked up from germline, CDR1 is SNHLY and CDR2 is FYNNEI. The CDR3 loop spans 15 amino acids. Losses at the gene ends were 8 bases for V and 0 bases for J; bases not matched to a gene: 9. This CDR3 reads CASRPWTGANYGYTF. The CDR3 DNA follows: TGTGCCAGCCGCCCCTGGACAGGCGCTAACTATGGCTACACCTTC.

The CDR3 coding sequence is TGTGCCAGCAGTTACTCGATTACAGGGACACCCCTCCACTTT. It encodes CASSYSITGTPLHF. This rearrangement joins TRBV6-6 to TRBJ1-6; possible D gene TRBD1, 6 bases. This CDR3 region has 14 residues. The V and J ends lost 0 bases and 11 bases respectively, with 11 bases between them. Per the germline V gene, CDR1 is MNHNY and CDR2 is SVGAGI (reference sequence).

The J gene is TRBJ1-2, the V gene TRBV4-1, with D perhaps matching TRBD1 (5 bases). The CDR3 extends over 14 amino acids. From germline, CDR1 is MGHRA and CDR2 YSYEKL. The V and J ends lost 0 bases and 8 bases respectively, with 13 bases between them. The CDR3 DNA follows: TGCGCCAGCAGCCAAGACGGCAGGGTAAAGGGCTACACCTTC. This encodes CASSQDGRVKGYTF.

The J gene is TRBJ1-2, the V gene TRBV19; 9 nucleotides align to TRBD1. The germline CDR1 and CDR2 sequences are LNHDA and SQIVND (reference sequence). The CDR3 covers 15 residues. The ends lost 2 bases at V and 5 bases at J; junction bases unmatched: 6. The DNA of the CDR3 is TGTGCCAGTAGTATAAAAGCCGACAGGGGGTATGGCTACACCTTC. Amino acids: CASSIKADRGYGYTF.

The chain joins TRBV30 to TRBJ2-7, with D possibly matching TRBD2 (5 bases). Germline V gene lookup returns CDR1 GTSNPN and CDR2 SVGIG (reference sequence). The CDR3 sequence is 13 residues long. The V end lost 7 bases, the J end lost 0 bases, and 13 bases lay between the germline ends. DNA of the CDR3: TGTGCCTCGCAAGAGCGGCTCTCCTACGAGCAGTACTTC. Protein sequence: CASQERLSYEQYF. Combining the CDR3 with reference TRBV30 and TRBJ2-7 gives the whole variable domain SQTIHQWPATLVQPVGSPLSLECTVEGTSNPNLYWYRQAAGRGLQLLFYSVGIGQISSEVPQNLSASRPQDRQFILSSKKLLLSDSGFYLCASQERLSYEQYFGPGTRLTVT.

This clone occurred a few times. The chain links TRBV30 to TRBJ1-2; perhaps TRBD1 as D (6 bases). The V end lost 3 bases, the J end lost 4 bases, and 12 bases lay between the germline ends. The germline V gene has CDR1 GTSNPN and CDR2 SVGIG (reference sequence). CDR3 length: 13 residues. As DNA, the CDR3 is TGTGCCTGGAGGGGGACACTAAGCTATGGCTACACCTTC. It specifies CAWRGTLSYGYTF.

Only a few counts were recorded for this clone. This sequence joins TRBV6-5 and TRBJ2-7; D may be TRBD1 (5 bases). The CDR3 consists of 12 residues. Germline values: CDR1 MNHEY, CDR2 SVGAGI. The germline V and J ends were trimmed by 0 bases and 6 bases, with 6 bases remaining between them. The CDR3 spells CASSYSTGEQYF. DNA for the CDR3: TGTGCCAGCAGTTACTCAACAGGCGAGCAGTACTTC.

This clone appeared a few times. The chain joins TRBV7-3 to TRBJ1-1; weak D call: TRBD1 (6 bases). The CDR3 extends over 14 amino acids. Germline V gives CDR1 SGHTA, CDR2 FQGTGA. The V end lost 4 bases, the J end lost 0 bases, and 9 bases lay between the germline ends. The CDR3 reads CASSSGQLNTEAFF. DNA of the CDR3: TGTGCCAGCAGCTCTGGACAGTTGAACACTGAAGCTTTCTTT.

CDR3 amino acids: CASSQGLGGGGTDTQYF. As DNA, the CDR3 is TGCGCCAGCAGCCAAGGGCTCGGGGGAGGTGGCACAGATACGCAGTATTTT. The V and J genes are TRBV4-3 and TRBJ2-3; weak D call: TRBD2 (6 bases). V lost 1 base and J lost 1, with 15 bases in between. The CDR3 runs to 17 residues. CDR1 is LGHNA and CDR2 is YSLEER in the germline V gene.

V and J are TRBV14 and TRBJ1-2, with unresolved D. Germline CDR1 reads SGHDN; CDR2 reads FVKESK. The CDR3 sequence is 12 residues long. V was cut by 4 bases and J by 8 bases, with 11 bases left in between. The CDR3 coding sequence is TGTGCCAGCAGCCTTGGGCCAGAAGGCTACACCTTC. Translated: CASSLGPEGYTF.

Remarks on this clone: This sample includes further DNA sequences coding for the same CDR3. The CDR3 loop is CASSLGTGREKLFF. The CDR3 DNA follows: TGTGCCAGCAGCTTGGGGACAGGGAGGGAAAAACTGTTTTTT. The chain combines TRBV5-4 with TRBJ1-4; TRBD1 matches 8 bases. V shed 0 bases and J 8 bases; nucleotides not matched to a gene: 3. CDR3 size: 14 residues. Germline assignment: CDR1 SGHNT and CDR2 YYREEE (reference sequence).